Sequencing of this TCR beta chain was carried out in a study of T cell responses to AZD1222 COVID-19 vaccine. Regarding the study as a whole: Clonal diversity may have been underestimated in mostly white British donors. After two AZD1222 doses, spike-specific TCR breadth and depth rose versus day 0. After the peak T cell response, and only then, were repertoires sampled. Among vaccine-associated CD4 TCRs, coverage spanned spike, with dominance at 160-218 and 743-854.

Only in-frame clones appear in the TCRdb table, and some are missing; sequencing was by immunoSEQ multiplex PCR. Here the sample spans some 99,000 clones, 80% to 90% being singletons. A few counts support this clone. The antigen is unknown. V was pared by 0 bases and J by 10 bases, with 15 bases between. The germline V gene encodes CDR1 SGDLS and CDR2 YYNGEE. This CDR3 spans 14 amino acids. The sequenced sample was peripheral blood, obtained 28 days after the second AZD1222 dose. The source of this sequence is an adult who received the AZD1222 COVID-19 vaccine. The chain combines TRBV9 with TRBJ2-3; no clear D. In nucleotides, the CDR3 is TGTGCCAGCAGCGTAGAGCCCCTTTTCAGAGCGCAGTATTTT. Translating gives CASSVEPLFRAQYF.